A single sample is the source of the 12 T cell receptor beta chains below, sequenced in a study of early T cells in non-severe SARS-CoV-2 infection (dated by TCRdb to 2020 to 2023). Library construction relied on 5' RACE. The instrument given in TCRdb is NextSeq 500. TCRdb passed the public sequencing reads through fastp at Q25 and MiXCR, retaining productive beta sequences. Every CDR3 protein is listed once, alongside the most common genes and DNA of its rows. The sample includes approximately 99,000 distinct CDR3 sequences, with 9.5% to 13% observed a single time. The top ten clones comprise around 3% of the sample. The sequenced material came from whole blood. The receptors shown here come from an adult who was a healthcare worker with PCR-confirmed SARS-CoV-2 infection or an uninfected control (not recorded which).

This clonotype came up a few times. J is TRBJ2-3 and V is TRBV20-1, with D unresolved. This CDR3 is 15 amino acids long. Germline loops: CDR1 DFQATT, CDR2 SNEGSKA (reference sequence). The V and J ends lost 0 bases and 4 bases respectively, with 14 bases between them. In DNA, the CDR3 is TGCAGTGCTAGAGATTTGAGACCGCCCCCAGATACGCAGTATTTT. It specifies CSARDLRPPPDTQYF.

This clonotype was seen more than once but under ten times. The rearrangement links TRBV7-9 to TRBJ1-4, with TRBD1 matching over 9 bases. Germline CDR1 is SEHNR and CDR2 is FQNEAQ (reference sequence). V shed 5 bases and J 8 bases; nucleotides not matched to a gene: 9. The CDR3 spans 15 residues. CDR3 sequence: CASSPEQGAKEKLFF. CDR3 DNA sequence: TGTGCCAGCAGCCCGGAACAGGGGGCGAAGGAAAAACTGTTTTTT.

The rearrangement links TRBV7-2 to TRBJ2-3; D ambiguous. This CDR3 has 17 residues. V lost 1 base to trimming and J lost 0 bases, with 14 bases between them. Germline V gene data show CDR1 as SGHTA and CDR2 as FQGNSA. The CDR3 DNA is TGTGCCAGCAGCTTAGGGGTACTCCCCTGGAGCACAGATACGCAGTATTTT. It encodes CASSLGVLPWSTDTQYF. Combining the CDR3 with reference TRBV7-2 and TRBJ2-3 gives the whole variable domain GAGVSQSPSNKVTEKGKDVELRCDPISGHTALYWYRQSLGQGLEFLIYFQGNSAPDKSGLPSDRFSAERTGGSVSTLTIQRTQQEDSAVYLCASSLGVLPWSTDTQYFGPGTRLTVL.

This clonotype was seen more than once but under ten times. The gene calls are TRBV29-1 and TRBJ2-7, with D perhaps assigned TRBD1 or TRBD2 (5 bases each). The CDR3 spans 13 residues. V lost 6 bases and J lost 4, with 16 bases in between. Germline values: CDR1 SQVTM, CDR2 ANQGSEA. CDR3 in DNA: TGCAGCGTAAGAGGGGAGTCCAAGTACGAGCAGTACTTC. It translates to CSVRGESKYEQYF.

There are a few counts of this clonotype. V and J are TRBV7-8 and TRBJ2-7, with 10 bases aligning to TRBD2. J gave up 2 bases and V 5 bases, and 9 bases lay outside the gene matches. The CDR3 contains 16 residues. The germline V gene encodes CDR1 SGHVS and CDR2 FQNEAQ. CDR3 DNA: TGTGCCAGCAGCCCGAGACTAGCGGGTCTCGCCTACGAGCAGTACTTC. Translated, it gives CASSPRLAGLAYEQYF.

This clonotype was counted between two and nine times. The V and J genes are TRBV10-3 and TRBJ2-5; D unclear. The ends were cut back, 3 bases at V and 2 bases at J, with 7 bases in the middle. This CDR3 has 13 amino acids. CDR1 is ENHRY and CDR2 is SYGVKD in the germline V gene. CDR3 DNA sequence: TGTGCCATCAGTGAACACACGCAAGAGACCCAGTACTTC. Translated, it gives CAISEHTQETQYF.

This chain uses TRBV5-8 with TRBJ2-7; D is unclear. V was trimmed by 6 bases and J by 3 bases, leaving 10 bases between them. CDR1 and CDR2 from the germline V gene are SGHTS and YDEGEE. The CDR3 is 12 residues long. DNA of the CDR3: TGTGCCAGCACGGTGTCGATCTACGAGCAGTACTTC. As protein: CASTVSIYEQYF.

A few counts support this clonotype. This rearrangement joins TRBV20-1 to TRBJ1-6; perhaps TRBD1 as D (5 bases). Germline V gene lookup returns CDR1 DFQATT and CDR2 SNEGSKA (reference sequence). The CDR3 has 13 residues. Between the trimmed V and J ends, which lost 2 bases and 8 bases, there was a span of 10 bases. The CDR3 here is CSARQGNHSPLHF. CDR3 sequence (DNA): TGCAGTGCTAGACAGGGTAACCATTCACCCCTCCACTTT.

This clonotype has a handful of counts. In DNA form, the CDR3 reads TGTGCCAGCTCACCTATGGACACGAACACTGAAGCTTTCTTT. Amino acid sequence: CASSPMDTNTEAFF. The chain combines TRBV18 with TRBJ1-1, with a tentative D call TRBD1 (5 bases). Germline V lookup: CDR1 KGHSH, CDR2 LQKENI. This CDR3 is 14 amino acids long. Trimming took 3 bases from V and 1 from J, leaving 9 bases between them. The variable domain in full, completed from reference TRBV18 and TRBJ1-1, reads NAGVMQNPRHLVRRRGQEARLRCSPMKGHSHVYWYRQLPEEGLKFMVYLQKENIIDESGMPKERFSAEFPKEGPSILRIQQVVRGDSAAYFCASSPMDTNTEAFFGQGTRLTVV.

This clonotype has a handful of counts. The chain joins TRBV6-5 to TRBJ2-3, with 12 bases aligning to TRBD2. The length of the CDR3 is 16 residues. Germline V gene sequence: CDR1 MNHEY, CDR2 SVGAGI. V shed 4 bases and J 3 bases; nucleotides not matched to a gene: 5. The CDR3, as DNA: TGTGCCAGCAGTTTTACTAGCGGGGGGAGGACAGATACGCAGTATTTT. Protein: CASSFTSGGRTDTQYF.

This clonotype occurred a few times. The chain employs TRBV7-3 and TRBJ2-2; TRBD1 aligns across 7 bases. With 4 bases clipped from V and 4 bases from J, the junction kept 3 bases outside the gene matches. Germline values: CDR1 SGHTA, CDR2 FQGTGA. The CDR3 has 14 amino acids. The CDR3 nucleotides are TGTGCCAGCAGCTCCAACAGGGGCACCGGGGAGCTGTTTTTT. Protein product: CASSSNRGTGELFF.

This clonotype was counted ten times or more. The chain recombines TRBV19 with TRBJ2-1; 10 nucleotides match TRBD2. In germline, CDR1 is LNHDA, CDR2 SQIVND (reference sequence). The length of the CDR3 is 15 residues. Germline trimming cut 6 bases from V and 4 bases from J; bases unmatched to any gene: 6. CDR3 protein: CASRRSGGLYNEQFF. In nucleotides, the CDR3 is TGTGCCAGTAGGCGTAGCGGGGGGCTATACAATGAGCAGTTCTTC.